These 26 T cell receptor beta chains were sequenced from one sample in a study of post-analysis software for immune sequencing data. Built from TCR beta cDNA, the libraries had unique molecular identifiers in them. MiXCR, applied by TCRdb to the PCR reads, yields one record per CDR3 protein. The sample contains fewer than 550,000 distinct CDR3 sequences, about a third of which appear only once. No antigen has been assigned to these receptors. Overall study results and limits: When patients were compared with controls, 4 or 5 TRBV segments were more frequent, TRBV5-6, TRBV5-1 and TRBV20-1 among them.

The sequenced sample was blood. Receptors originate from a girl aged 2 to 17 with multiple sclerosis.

In nucleotides, the CDR3 is TGTGCCAGCAGCGTAGAGGGCCACTATAATCAGCCCCAGCATTTT. Protein sequence: CASSVEGHYNQPQHF. This sequence joins TRBV9 and TRBJ1-5; D is unresolved. This CDR3 contains 15 residues. The germline CDR1 and CDR2 sequences are SGDLS and YYNGEE. V lost 0 bases to trimming and J lost 4 bases, with 11 bases between them.

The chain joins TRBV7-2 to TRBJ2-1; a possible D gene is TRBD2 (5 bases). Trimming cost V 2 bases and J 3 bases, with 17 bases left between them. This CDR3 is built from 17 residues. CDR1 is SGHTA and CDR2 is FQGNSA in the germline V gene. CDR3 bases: TGTGCCAGCAGCTTATTATCTTCAAACGGGATCTACAATGAGCAGTTCTTC. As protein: CASSLLSSNGIYNEQFF.

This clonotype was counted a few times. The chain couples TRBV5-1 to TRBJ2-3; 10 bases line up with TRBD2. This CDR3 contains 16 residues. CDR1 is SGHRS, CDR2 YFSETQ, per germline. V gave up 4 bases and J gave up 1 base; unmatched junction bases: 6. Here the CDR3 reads CASSPAGGIRTDTQYF. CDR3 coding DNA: TGCGCCAGCAGCCCAGCGGGGGGGATCCGCACAGATACGCAGTATTTT.

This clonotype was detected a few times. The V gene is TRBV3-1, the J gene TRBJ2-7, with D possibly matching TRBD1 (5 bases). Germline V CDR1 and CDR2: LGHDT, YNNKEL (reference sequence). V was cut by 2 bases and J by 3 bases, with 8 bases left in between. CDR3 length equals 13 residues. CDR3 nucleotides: TGTGCCAGCAGCCAACAGGGTTACTACGAGCAGTACTTC. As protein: CASSQQGYYEQYF.

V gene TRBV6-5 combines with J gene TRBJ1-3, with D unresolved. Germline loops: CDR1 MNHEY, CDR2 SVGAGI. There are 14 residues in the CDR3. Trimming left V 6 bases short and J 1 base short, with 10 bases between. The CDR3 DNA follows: TGTGCCAGCAGATCTGGAGGTTCTGGAAACACCATATATTTT. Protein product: CASRSGGSGNTIYF.

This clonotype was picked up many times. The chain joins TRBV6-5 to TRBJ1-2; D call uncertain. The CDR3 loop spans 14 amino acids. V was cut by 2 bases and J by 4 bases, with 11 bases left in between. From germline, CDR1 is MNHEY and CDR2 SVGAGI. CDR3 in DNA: TGTGCCAGCAGTTACGGAGAAGGCCCCTATGGCTACACCTTC. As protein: CASSYGEGPYGYTF.

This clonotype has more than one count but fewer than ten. The CDR3 region has the DNA TGTGCCAGCAGCTTTGACAGGTACACAGATACGCAGTATTTT. Protein sequence: CASSFDRYTDTQYF. The V call is TRBV7-3, the J call TRBJ2-3, with a weak D call TRBD1 (6 bases). The CDR3 has 14 amino acids. Germline CDR1 SGHTA, CDR2 FQGTGA. Trimming removed 3 bases from V and 2 bases from J, with 9 bases in between. Based on the CDR3 plus reference TRBV7-3 and TRBJ2-3, the full variable domain is GAGVSQTPSNKVTEKGKYVELRCDPISGHTALYWYRQSLGQGPEFLIYFQGTGAADDSGLPNDRFFAVRPEGSVSTLKIQRTERGDSAVYLCASSFDRYTDTQYFGPGTRLTVL.

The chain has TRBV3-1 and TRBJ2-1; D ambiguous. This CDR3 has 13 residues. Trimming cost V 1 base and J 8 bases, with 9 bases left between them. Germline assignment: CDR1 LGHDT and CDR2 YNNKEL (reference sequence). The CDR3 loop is CASSQGSWDEQFF. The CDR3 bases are TGTGCCAGCAGCCAAGGGTCGTGGGATGAGCAGTTCTTC.

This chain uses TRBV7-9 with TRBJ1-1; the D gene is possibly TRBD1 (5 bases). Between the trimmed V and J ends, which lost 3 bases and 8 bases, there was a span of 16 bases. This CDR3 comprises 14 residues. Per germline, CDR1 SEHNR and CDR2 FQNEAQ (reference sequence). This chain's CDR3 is CASSLWLGQGEAFF. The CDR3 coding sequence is TGTGCCAGCAGCTTGTGGTTGGGTCAGGGAGAAGCTTTCTTT.

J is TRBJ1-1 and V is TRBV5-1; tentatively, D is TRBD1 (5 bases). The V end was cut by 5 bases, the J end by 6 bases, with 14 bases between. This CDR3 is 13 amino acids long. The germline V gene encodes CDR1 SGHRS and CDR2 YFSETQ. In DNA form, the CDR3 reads TGCGCCAGCAGGGTAGGGGAATTGGCTGAAGCTTTCTTT. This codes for CASRVGELAEAFF.

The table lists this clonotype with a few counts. CDR3 region: CASSLKRGGSLFF. As DNA, the CDR3 is TGTGCCAGCAGTTTGAAGCGGGGGGGCTCGTTGTTCTTC. The V gene is TRBV28, the J gene TRBJ2-1; TRBD2 aligns across 10 bases. There are 13 residues in the CDR3. V trimming: 3 bases; J trimming: 15 bases; junction bases outside the gene matches: 8. Germline V gene lookup returns CDR1 MDHEN and CDR2 SYDVKM.

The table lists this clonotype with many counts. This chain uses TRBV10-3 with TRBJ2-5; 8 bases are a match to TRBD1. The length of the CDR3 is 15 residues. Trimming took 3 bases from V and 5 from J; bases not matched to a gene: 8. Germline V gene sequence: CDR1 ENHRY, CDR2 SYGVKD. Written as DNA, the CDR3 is TGTGCCATCAGTGATATGACAGGGGCCGAGGAGACCCAGTACTTC. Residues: CAISDMTGAEETQYF.

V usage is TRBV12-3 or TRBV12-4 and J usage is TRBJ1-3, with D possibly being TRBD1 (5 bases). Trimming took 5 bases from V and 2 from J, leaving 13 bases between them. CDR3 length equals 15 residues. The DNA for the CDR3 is TGTGCCAGCAGTGGGCACAGGCCGGCTGGAAACACCATATATTTT. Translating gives CASSGHRPAGNTIYF.

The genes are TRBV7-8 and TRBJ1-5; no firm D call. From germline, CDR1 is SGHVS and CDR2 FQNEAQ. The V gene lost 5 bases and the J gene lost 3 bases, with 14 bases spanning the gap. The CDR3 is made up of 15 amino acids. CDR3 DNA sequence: TGTGCCAGCAGCCCGACGCGGCGGACCAATCAGCCCCAGCATTTT. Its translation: CASSPTRRTNQPQHF.

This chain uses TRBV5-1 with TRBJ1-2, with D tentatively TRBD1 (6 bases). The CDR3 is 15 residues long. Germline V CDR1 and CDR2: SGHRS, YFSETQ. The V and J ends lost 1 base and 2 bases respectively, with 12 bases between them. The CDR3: CASSLPRRGNYGYTF. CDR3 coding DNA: TGCGCCAGCAGCTTGCCCAGAAGGGGGAACTATGGCTACACCTTC.

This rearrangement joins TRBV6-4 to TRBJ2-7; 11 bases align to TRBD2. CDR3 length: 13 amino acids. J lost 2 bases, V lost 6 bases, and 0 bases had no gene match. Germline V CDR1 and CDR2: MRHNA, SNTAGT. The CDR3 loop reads CASRLAGAYEQYF. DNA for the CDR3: TGTGCCAGCAGACTAGCGGGGGCCTACGAGCAGTACTTC.

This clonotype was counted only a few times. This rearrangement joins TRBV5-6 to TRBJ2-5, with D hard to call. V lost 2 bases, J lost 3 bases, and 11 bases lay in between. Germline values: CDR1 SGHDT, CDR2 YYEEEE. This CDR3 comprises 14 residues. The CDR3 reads CASSFGSAKETQYF. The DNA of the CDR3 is TGTGCCAGCAGCTTCGGATCAGCTAAAGAGACCCAGTACTTC.

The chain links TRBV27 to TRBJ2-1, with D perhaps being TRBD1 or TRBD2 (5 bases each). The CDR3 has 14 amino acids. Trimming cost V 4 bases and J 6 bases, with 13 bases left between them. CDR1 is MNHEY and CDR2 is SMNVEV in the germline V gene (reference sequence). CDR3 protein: CASSSWGSLNEQFF. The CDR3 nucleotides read TGTGCCAGCAGTTCCTGGGGGAGCCTCAATGAGCAGTTCTTC.

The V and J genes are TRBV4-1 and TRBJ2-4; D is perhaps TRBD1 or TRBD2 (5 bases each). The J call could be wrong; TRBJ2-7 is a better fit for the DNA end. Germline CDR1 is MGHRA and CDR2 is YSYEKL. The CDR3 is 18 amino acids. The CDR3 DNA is TGCGCCAGCAGCCAAGATCTGGACTCCCCTAGAGGGGCTTACGAGCAGTACTTC. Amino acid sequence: CASSQDLDSPRGAYEQYF.

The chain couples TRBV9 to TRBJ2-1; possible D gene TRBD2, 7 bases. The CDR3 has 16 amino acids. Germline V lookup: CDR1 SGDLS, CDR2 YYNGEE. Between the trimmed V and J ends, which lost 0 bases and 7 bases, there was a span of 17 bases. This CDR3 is CASSVALRGGHNEQFF. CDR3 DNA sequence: TGTGCCAGCAGCGTAGCTCTGAGGGGGGGCCATAATGAGCAGTTCTTC.

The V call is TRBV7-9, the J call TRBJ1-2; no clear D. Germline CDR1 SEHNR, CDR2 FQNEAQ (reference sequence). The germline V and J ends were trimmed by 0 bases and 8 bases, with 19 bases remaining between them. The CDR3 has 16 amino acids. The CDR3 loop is CASSLAPLETRRGYTF. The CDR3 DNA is TGTGCCAGCAGCTTAGCCCCCTTAGAGACCCGCCGGGGCTACACCTTC. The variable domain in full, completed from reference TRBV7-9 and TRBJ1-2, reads DTGVSQNPRHKITKRGQNVTFRCDPISEHNRLYWYRQTLGQGPEFLTYFQNEAQLEKSRLLSDRFSAERPKGSFSTLEIQRTEQGDSAMYLCASSLAPLETRRGYTFGSGTRLTVV.

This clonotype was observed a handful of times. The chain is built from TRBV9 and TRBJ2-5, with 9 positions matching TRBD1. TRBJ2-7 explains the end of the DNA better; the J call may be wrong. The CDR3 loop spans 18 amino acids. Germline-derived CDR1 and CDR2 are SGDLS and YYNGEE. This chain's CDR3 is CASSEDPAGTGILGEQYF. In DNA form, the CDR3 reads TGTGCCAGCAGCGAGGACCCAGCGGGGACAGGGATTTTGGGCGAGCAGTACTTC.

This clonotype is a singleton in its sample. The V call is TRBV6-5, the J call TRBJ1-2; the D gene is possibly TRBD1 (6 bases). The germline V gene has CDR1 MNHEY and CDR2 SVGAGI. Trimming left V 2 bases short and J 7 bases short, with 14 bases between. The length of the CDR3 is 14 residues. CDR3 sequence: CASSYGAGAGGYTF. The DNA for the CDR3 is TGTGCCAGCAGTTACGGAGCAGGGGCGGGTGGCTACACCTTC.

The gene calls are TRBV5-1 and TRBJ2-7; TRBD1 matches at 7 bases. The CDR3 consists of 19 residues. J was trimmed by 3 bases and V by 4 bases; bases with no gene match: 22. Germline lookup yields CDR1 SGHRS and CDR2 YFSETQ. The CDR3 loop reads CASSLGQLGVKHLNYEQYF. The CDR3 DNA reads TGCGCCAGCAGCCTGGGACAGCTGGGTGTCAAACACCTCAACTACGAGCAGTACTTC.

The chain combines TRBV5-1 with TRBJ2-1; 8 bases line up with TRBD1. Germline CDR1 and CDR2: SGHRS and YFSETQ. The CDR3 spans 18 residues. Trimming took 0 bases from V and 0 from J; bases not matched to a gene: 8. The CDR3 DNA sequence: TGCGCCAGCAGCTTGGACGGGACAGGTCATAGCTCCTACAATGAGCAGTTCTTC. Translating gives CASSLDGTGHSSYNEQFF.

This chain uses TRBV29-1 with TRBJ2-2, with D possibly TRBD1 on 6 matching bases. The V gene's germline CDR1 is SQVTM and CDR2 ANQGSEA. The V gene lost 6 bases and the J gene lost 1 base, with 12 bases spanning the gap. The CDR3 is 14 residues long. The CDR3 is CSVTVQGNTGELFF. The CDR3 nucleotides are TGCAGCGTCACCGTACAGGGGAACACCGGGGAGCTGTTTTTT.